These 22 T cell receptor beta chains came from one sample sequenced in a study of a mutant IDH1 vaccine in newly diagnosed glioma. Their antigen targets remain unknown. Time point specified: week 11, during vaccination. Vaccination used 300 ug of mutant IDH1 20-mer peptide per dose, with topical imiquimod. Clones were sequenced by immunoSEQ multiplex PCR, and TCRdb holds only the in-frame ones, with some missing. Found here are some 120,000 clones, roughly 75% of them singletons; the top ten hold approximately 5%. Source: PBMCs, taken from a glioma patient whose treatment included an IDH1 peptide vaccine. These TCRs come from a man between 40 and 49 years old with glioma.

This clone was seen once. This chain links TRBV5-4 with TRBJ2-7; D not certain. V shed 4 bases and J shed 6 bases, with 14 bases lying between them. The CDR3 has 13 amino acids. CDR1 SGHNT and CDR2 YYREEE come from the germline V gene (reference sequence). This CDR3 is CASSARQVAEQYF. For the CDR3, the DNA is TGTGCCAGCAGCGCCCGGCAGGTTGCCGAGCAGTACTTC.

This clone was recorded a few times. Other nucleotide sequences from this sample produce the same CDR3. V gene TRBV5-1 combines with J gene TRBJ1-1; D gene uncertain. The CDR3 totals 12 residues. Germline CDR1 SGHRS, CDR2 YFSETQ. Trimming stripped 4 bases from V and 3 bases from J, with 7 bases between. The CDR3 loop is CASSTGYTEAFF. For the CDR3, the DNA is TGCGCCAGCAGCACTGGGTACACTGAAGCTTTCTTT.

The CDR3 is CSVNPLQGPLTEAFF. CDR3 bases: TGCAGCGTCAACCCCTTACAGGGGCCCCTCACTGAAGCTTTCTTT. The chain couples TRBV29-1 to TRBJ1-1; TRBD1 agrees at 7 bases. V lost 6 bases, J lost 4 bases, and 14 bases stayed unmatched. This CDR3 is built from 15 residues. Germline values: CDR1 SQVTM, CDR2 ANQGSEA.

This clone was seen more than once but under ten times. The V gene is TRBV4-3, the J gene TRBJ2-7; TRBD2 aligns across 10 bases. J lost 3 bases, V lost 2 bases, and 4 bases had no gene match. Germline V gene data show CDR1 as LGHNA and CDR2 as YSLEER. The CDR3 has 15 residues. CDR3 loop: CASSQTSGAYYEQYF. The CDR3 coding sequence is TGCGCCAGCAGCCAAACTAGCGGGGCCTACTACGAGCAGTACTTC.

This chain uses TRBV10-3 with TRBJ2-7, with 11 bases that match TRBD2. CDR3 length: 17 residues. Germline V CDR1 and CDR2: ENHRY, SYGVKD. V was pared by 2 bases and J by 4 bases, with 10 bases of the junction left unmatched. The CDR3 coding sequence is TGTGCCATCAGTGAGGGTGTCGCGCGGACTAGCGGGTACGAGCAGTACTTC. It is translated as CAISEGVARTSGYEQYF.

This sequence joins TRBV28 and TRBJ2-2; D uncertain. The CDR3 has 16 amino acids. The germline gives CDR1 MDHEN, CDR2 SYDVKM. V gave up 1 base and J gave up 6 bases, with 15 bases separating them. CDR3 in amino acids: CASSLSGRIVSGELFF. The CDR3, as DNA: TGTGCCAGCAGTTTATCGGGCAGAATAGTGTCCGGGGAGCTGTTTTTT. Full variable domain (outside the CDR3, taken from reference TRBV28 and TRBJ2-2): DVKVTQSSRYLVKRTGEKVFLECVQDMDHENMFWYRQDPGLGLRLIYFSYDVKMKEKGDIPEGYSVSREKKERFSLILESASTNQTSMYLCASSLSGRIVSGELFFGEGSRLTVL.

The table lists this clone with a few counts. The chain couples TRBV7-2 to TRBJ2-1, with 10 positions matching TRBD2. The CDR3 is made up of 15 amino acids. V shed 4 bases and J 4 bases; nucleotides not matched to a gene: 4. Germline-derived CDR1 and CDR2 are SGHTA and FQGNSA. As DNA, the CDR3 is TGTGCCAGCAGCTCACAACTAGCGGGGTACAATGAGCAGTTCTTC. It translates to CASSSQLAGYNEQFF.

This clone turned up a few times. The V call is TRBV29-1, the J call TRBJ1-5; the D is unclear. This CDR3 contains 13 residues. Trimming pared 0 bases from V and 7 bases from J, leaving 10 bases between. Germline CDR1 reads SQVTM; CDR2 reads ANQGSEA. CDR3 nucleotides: TGCAGCGTTGAAGAAAAGGGAGGCCAGCCCCAGCATTTT. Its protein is CSVEEKGGQPQHF.

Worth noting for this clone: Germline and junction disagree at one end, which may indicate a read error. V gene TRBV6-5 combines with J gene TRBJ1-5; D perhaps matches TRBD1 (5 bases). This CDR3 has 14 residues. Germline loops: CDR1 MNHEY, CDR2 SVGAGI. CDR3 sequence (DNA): TGTGTCAGCAGTGTCGGGGGGAGGGGTCAGCCCCAGCATTTT. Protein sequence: CVSSVGGRGQPQHF.

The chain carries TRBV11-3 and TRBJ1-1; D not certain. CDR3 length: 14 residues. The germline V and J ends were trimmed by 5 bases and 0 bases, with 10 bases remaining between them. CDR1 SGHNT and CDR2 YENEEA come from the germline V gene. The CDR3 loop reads CASSPGRVNTEAFF. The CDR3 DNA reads TGTGCCAGCAGCCCCGGGAGGGTGAACACTGAAGCTTTCTTT.

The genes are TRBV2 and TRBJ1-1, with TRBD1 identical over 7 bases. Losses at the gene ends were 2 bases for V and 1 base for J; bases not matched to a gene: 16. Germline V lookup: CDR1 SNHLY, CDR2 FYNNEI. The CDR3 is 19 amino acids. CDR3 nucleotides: TGTGCCAGCAGTGAAAGTGAGGAGGTAGGGGGCCCGGGGAACACTGAAGCTTTCTTT. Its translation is CASSESEEVGGPGNTEAFF.

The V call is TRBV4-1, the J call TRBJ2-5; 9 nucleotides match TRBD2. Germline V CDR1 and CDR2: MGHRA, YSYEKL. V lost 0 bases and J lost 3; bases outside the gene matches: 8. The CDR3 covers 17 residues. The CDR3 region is CASSQDQVAGVKETQYF. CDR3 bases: TGCGCCAGCAGCCAAGATCAGGTAGCGGGAGTCAAAGAGACCCAGTACTTC.

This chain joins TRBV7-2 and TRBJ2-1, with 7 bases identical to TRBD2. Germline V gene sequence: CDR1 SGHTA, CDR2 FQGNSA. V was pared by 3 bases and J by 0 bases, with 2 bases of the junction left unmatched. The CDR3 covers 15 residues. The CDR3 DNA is TGTGCCAGCAGCTTCGGGGGGAGCTCCTACAATGAGCAGTTCTTC. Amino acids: CASSFGGSSYNEQFF.

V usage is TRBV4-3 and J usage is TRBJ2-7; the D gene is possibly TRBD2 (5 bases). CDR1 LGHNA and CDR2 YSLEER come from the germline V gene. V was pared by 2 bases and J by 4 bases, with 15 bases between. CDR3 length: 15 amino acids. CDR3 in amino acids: CASSQSGKAVYEQYF. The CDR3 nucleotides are TGCGCCAGCAGCCAATCCGGGAAGGCGGTATACGAGCAGTACTTC.

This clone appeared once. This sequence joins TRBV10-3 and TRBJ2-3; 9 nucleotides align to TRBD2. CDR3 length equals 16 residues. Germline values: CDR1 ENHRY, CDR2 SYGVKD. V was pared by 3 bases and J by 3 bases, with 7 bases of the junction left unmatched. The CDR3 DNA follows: TGTGCCATCAGTGATTTGGGCGGGGGGGCTACAGATACGCAGTATTTT. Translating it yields CAISDLGGGATDTQYF.

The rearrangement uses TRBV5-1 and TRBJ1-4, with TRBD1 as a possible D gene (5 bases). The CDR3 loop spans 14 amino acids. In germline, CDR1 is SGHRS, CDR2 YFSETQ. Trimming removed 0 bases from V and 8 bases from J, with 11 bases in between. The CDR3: CASSLVQGKEKLFF. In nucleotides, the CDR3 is TGCGCCAGCAGCTTGGTTCAGGGCAAGGAAAAACTGTTTTTT.

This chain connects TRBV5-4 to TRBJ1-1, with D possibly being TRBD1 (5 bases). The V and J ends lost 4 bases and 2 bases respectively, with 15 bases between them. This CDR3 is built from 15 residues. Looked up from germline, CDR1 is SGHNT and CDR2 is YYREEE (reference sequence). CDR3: CASSRAGTANTEAFF. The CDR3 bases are TGTGCCAGCAGCAGAGCCGGGACGGCTAACACTGAAGCTTTCTTT. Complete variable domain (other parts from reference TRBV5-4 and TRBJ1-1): ETGVTQSPTHLIKTRGQQVTLRCSSQSGHNTVSWYQQALGQGPQFIFQYYREEENGRGNFPPRFSGLQFPNYSSELNVNALELDDSALYLCASSRAGTANTEAFFGQGTRLTVV.

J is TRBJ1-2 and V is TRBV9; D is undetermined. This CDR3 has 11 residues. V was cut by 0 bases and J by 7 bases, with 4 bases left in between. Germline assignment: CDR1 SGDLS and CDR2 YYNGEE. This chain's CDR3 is CASSVEVGYTF. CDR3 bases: TGTGCCAGCAGCGTAGAAGTTGGCTACACCTTC.

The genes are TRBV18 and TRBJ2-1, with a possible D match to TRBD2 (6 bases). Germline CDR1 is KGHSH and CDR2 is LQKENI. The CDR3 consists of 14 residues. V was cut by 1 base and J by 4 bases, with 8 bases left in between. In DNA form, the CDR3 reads TGTGCCAGCTCACCACTAGCGGAATACAATGAGCAGTTCTTC. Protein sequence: CASSPLAEYNEQFF.

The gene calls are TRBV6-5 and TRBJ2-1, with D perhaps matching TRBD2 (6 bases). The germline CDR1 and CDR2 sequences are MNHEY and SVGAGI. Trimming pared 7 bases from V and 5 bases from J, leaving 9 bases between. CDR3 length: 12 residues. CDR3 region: CASKERDNEQFF. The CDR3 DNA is TGTGCCAGCAAGGAGCGGGACAATGAGCAGTTCTTC.

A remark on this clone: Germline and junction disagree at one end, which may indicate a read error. CDR3 in amino acids: CASTPPDRIGELFF. CDR3 DNA sequence: TGTGCTAGCACCCCCCCCGATCGGATCGGGGAGCTGTTTTTT. The chain links TRBV7-7 to TRBJ2-2; D is unresolved. This CDR3 has 14 amino acids. Germline V gives CDR1 SSHAT, CDR2 FNYEAQ (reference sequence).

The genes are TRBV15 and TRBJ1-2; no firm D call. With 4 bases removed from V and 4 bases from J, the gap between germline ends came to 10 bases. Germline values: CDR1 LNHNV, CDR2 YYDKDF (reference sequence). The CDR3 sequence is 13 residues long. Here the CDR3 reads CATSTKARYGYTF. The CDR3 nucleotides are TGTGCCACCAGCACGAAGGCTCGCTATGGCTACACCTTC.